Presented here are 32 T cell receptor beta chains from one specimen sequenced in a study of T cell changes during pregnancy in multiple sclerosis. Here immunoSEQ multiplex PCR was the method, and the copy in TCRdb shows in-frame clones only, minus some. Among approximately 65,000 clones listed, 95% to 97% were seen once. This sample comprised CD8+ T cells from peripheral blood mononuclear cells, obtained after pregnancy. All receptors come from a female donor with multiple sclerosis, enrolled in a pregnancy study.

In DNA form, the CDR3 reads TGTGCCAGCAGCTTAGAGGGGGCAGGGCGGGAAGCTTTCTTT. Its translation: CASSLEGAGREAFF. The chain couples TRBV7-9 to TRBJ1-1; 7 bases agree with TRBD1. The CDR3 consists of 14 residues. Trimming took 1 base from V and 8 from J; bases not matched to a gene: 7. Germline CDR1 is SEHNR and CDR2 is FQNEAQ (reference sequence).

The V gene is TRBV5-6, the J gene TRBJ1-1; D gene ambiguous. CDR1 SGHDT and CDR2 YYEEEE come from the germline V gene. V lost 0 bases to trimming and J lost 3 bases, with 6 bases between them. CDR3 size: 13 residues. CDR3 bases: TGTGCCAGCAGCTTGGGCGGTGACACTGAAGCTTTCTTT. Translated, it gives CASSLGGDTEAFF.

This chain uses TRBV7-2 with TRBJ2-3; 7 bases agree with TRBD2. CDR1 SGHTA and CDR2 FQGNSA come from the germline V gene. This CDR3 is built from 15 residues. The V gene end was trimmed by 6 bases and the J gene end by 1 base; junction bases not matched to a gene: 7. CDR3 DNA: TGTGCCAGCAGTTTACTAGCGAGACGCACAGATACGCAGTATTTT. It codes for CASSLLARRTDTQYF.

This chain uses TRBV29-1 with TRBJ2-5; tentative D call: TRBD1 (6 bases). Germline CDR1 and CDR2: SQVTM and ANQGSEA. This CDR3 has 12 residues. Trimming took 2 bases from V and 9 from J, leaving 13 bases between them. The CDR3 sequence is CSVETGLGAQYF. CDR3 nucleotides: TGCAGCGTTGAAACAGGGCTCGGAGCCCAGTACTTC.

This sequence joins TRBV18 and TRBJ2-1; TRBD1 matches 10 bases. CDR3 length: 15 residues. Trimming removed 3 bases from V and 6 bases from J; junction bases left unmatched: 5. Germline-derived CDR1 and CDR2 are KGHSH and LQKENI. CDR3: CASSPGTGVFNEQFF. The CDR3 DNA sequence: TGTGCCAGCTCACCCGGGACAGGGGTCTTCAATGAGCAGTTCTTC.

The chain is built from TRBV6-6 and TRBJ1-1; D remains ambiguous. CDR1 is MNHNY, CDR2 SVGAGI, per germline (reference sequence). This CDR3 region has 12 residues. V was pared by 5 bases and J by 6 bases, with 10 bases between. CDR3 in DNA: TGTGCCAGCAGTGAGAGTTCCCCTGAAGCTTTCTTT. As protein: CASSESSPEAFF.

This rearrangement joins TRBV4-1 to TRBJ2-7; D is undetermined. From germline, CDR1 is MGHRA and CDR2 YSYEKL. Trimming cost V 1 base and J 2 bases, with 12 bases left between them. The CDR3 sequence is 15 residues long. CDR3 sequence reads: CASSQALSPAYEQYF. The DNA of the CDR3 is TGCGCCAGCAGCCAAGCCCTATCCCCCGCCTACGAGCAGTACTTC.

J is TRBJ2-7 and V is TRBV27, with 7 bases aligning to TRBD1. Germline values: CDR1 MNHEY, CDR2 SMNVEV (reference sequence). The V segment lost 4 bases and the J segment 7 bases; nucleotides outside the gene matches: 10. The CDR3 loop spans 14 amino acids. CDR3 DNA sequence: TGTGCCAGCAGTTCCTACGACGACAGGGTAGAGCAGTACTTC. Its protein product is CASSSYDDRVEQYF.

V and J are TRBV6-7 and TRBJ2-1; 8 positions agree with TRBD2. TRBV6-7 is filed as an ORF, its function uncertain. The ends lost 0 bases at V and 14 bases at J; junction bases unmatched: 18. The CDR3 extends over 17 amino acids. CDR3 DNA sequence: TGTGCCAGCAGTTACTCGATAAGGAGGCTAGCGGGCTGGGGAAAGTTCTTC. The encoded protein is CASSYSIRRLAGWGKFF.

The chain links TRBV5-6 to TRBJ2-7; no definite D call. Deletions cut 2 bases from V and 0 bases from J, with 6 bases between. The germline V gene encodes CDR1 SGHDT and CDR2 YYEEEE. The CDR3 covers 13 residues. CDR3 DNA: TGTGCCAGCAGCTTCAGGAACTCCTACGAGCAGTACTTC. Protein sequence: CASSFRNSYEQYF.

This chain uses TRBV5-1 with TRBJ2-7; D is unclear. The V gene lost 4 bases and the J gene lost 6 bases, with 14 bases spanning the gap. There are 13 residues in the CDR3. CDR1 and CDR2 from the germline V gene are SGHRS and YFSETQ. CDR3 sequence (DNA): TGCGCCAGCAGCCTAGGCCAGACCCTCGAGCAGTACTTC. Residues: CASSLGQTLEQYF.

The V gene is TRBV7-6, the J gene TRBJ2-1; D may be TRBD2 (6 bases). This CDR3 is built from 14 residues. Deletions cut 2 bases from V and 10 bases from J, with 15 bases between. The germline V gene has CDR1 SGHVS and CDR2 FNYEAQ. CDR3 in DNA: TGTGCCAGCAGCTTAACGTCCGGGGCGGGGGAGCAGTTCTTC. This gives the protein CASSLTSGAGEQFF.

CDR3 DNA: TGTGCCAGTAGGGGGACAGGGGGCGTTTGGAACACTGAAGCTTTCTTT. Its protein product is CASRGTGGVWNTEAFF. The rearrangement uses TRBV19 and TRBJ1-1; 12 positions match TRBD1. Trimming took 6 bases from V and 1 from J; bases not matched to a gene: 6. CDR1 LNHDA and CDR2 SQIVND come from the germline V gene (reference sequence). The CDR3 contains 16 residues.

The table lists this clone with a count of one. The gene calls are TRBV7-3 and TRBJ2-1, with D perhaps matching TRBD1 (6 bases). Trimming stripped 0 bases from V and 8 bases from J, with 11 bases between. The CDR3 consists of 14 residues. The germline CDR1 and CDR2 sequences are SGHTA and FQGTGA. Here the CDR3 reads CASSLTNPGDEQFF. The DNA of the CDR3 is TGTGCCAGCAGCTTAACGAACCCAGGGGATGAGCAGTTCTTC.

This chain joins TRBV15 and TRBJ1-1; D not resolved. CDR1 and CDR2 (germline): LNHNV, YYDKDF (reference sequence). The CDR3 contains 14 residues. V was clipped by 1 base and J by 5 bases, with 11 bases between them. The CDR3 bases are TGTGCCACCAGCAGAGTGAGGGCAAGTACTGAAGCTTTCTTT. Its protein product is CATSRVRASTEAFF.

The chain combines TRBV10-3 with TRBJ2-5, with D tentatively TRBD2 (6 bases). Between the trimmed V and J ends, which lost 6 bases and 3 bases, there was a span of 11 bases. The CDR3 runs to 13 residues. Germline assignment: CDR1 ENHRY and CDR2 SYGVKD. In nucleotides, the CDR3 is TGTGCCATCAGGGACTCGGGGGAAGAGACCCAGTACTTC. Translated: CAIRDSGEETQYF.

This chain connects TRBV30 to TRBJ1-2; D may be TRBD1 (5 bases). V lost 5 bases and J 6 bases, leaving 22 bases between the germline ends. Looked up from germline, CDR1 is GTSNPN and CDR2 is SVGIG (reference sequence). The length of the CDR3 is 15 residues. The CDR3 spells CAWSQGQTQWDGYTF. CDR3 DNA: TGTGCCTGGTCCCAGGGCCAGACCCAATGGGATGGCTACACCTTC.

This clone has only one observation. The J gene is TRBJ2-3, the V gene TRBV11-1; D possibly corresponds to TRBD2 (5 bases). This CDR3 region has 14 residues. Trimming shortened V by 4 bases and J by 0 bases, and 8 bases separated the two germline ends. CDR1 is SGHAT, CDR2 FQDESV, per germline (reference sequence). The CDR3 spells CASSSGGSTDTQYF. CDR3 nucleotides: TGTGCCAGCAGCTCTGGCGGGAGCACAGATACGCAGTATTTT.

The V gene is TRBV19, the J gene TRBJ1-2; TRBD1 might be the D (6 bases). Trimming cost V 3 bases and J 6 bases, with 17 bases left between them. The CDR3 runs to 15 residues. Germline values: CDR1 LNHDA, CDR2 SQIVND (reference sequence). The chain's CDR3 is CASSIGRGYKDGYTF. The CDR3 DNA is TGTGCCAGTAGTATCGGCAGGGGTTACAAAGATGGCTACACCTTC.

The genes are TRBV7-8 and TRBJ2-1; no definite D call. Per the germline V gene, CDR1 is SGHVS and CDR2 is FQNEAQ. Trimming shortened V by 2 bases and J by 6 bases, and 5 bases separated the two germline ends. CDR3 length: 12 amino acids. CDR3 sequence: CASSLSRNEQFF. CDR3 in DNA: TGTGCCAGCAGCTTATCCCGCAATGAGCAGTTCTTC.

V and J are TRBV15 and TRBJ1-1; 8 positions agree with TRBD1. CDR1 LNHNV and CDR2 YYDKDF come from the germline V gene (reference sequence). The CDR3 length is 16 residues. V lost 0 bases and J lost 7; bases outside the gene matches: 10. CDR3 sequence (DNA): TGTGCCACCAGCAGAGATGGGACGACAGGGGATGATGAAGCTTTCTTT. Its protein is CATSRDGTTGDDEAFF.

The chain is built from TRBV14 and TRBJ1-2; D remains ambiguous. Germline V lookup: CDR1 SGHDN, CDR2 FVKESK. This CDR3 is 15 amino acids long. Trimming took 1 base from V and 4 from J, leaving 13 bases between them. CDR3 sequence: CASSQGRVRGYGYTF. The CDR3, as DNA: TGTGCCAGCAGCCAAGGAAGGGTGCGGGGCTATGGCTACACCTTC.

This chain connects TRBV28 to TRBJ2-5; D gene ambiguous. The CDR3 has 15 amino acids. Germline V CDR1 and CDR2: MDHEN, SYDVKM. With 4 bases removed from V and 2 bases from J, the gap between germline ends came to 14 bases. The DNA of the CDR3 is TGTGCCAGCAGTTCAGGTGTTTCGGTTCAAGAGACCCAGTACTTC. Encoded protein: CASSSGVSVQETQYF. The full variable domain, with the rest looked up from reference TRBV28 and TRBJ2-5, is DVKVTQSSRYLVKRTGEKVFLECVQDMDHENMFWYRQDPGLGLRLIYFSYDVKMKEKGDIPEGYSVSREKKERFSLILESASTNQTSMYLCASSSGVSVQETQYFGPGTRLLVL.

The V and J genes are TRBV9 and TRBJ1-4; D might be TRBD1 (6 bases). This CDR3 spans 15 amino acids. V lost 0 bases to trimming and J lost 6 bases, with 12 bases between them. In germline, CDR1 is SGDLS, CDR2 YYNGEE. CDR3 in amino acids: CASSVASAGDEKLFF. CDR3 nucleotide sequence: TGTGCCAGCAGCGTAGCTTCGGCAGGGGATGAAAAACTGTTTTTT.

In its sample, this clone was seen once. V gene TRBV4-2 combines with J gene TRBJ2-1; a possible D gene is TRBD2 (7 bases). CDR1 and CDR2 (germline): LGHNA, YNFKEQ. The CDR3 contains 16 residues. V lost 0 bases to trimming and J lost 9 bases, with 18 bases between them. The CDR3 here is CASSQDQRGGLGEQFF. The CDR3 region has the DNA TGTGCCAGCAGCCAAGATCAACGCGGGGGCCTGGGTGAGCAGTTCTTC.

As to this clone: No conserved phenylalanine or tryptophan is present at the end of the CDR3, so a read error is the likely explanation. The limits of the CDR3 on the DNA are not certain, so only TCRdb's listed CDR3 is given. The chain links TRBV11-3 to TRBJ2-3; TRBD2, the table's D call, lacks a check against the DNA. The CDR3 extends over 13 residues, inclusive of both ends. From germline, CDR1 is SGHNT and CDR2 YENEEA. CDR3 residues: CASSFLAGVRETH.

The chain uses TRBV13 and TRBJ1-1; D remains ambiguous. The V gene's germline CDR1 is PRHDT and CDR2 FYEKMQ (reference sequence). V was pared by 10 bases and J by 3 bases, with 15 bases between. This CDR3 has 13 amino acids. The CDR3 DNA sequence: TGTGCCACCGTCGGTAGGGAGGACACTGAAGCTTTCTTT. Amino acid sequence: CATVGREDTEAFF.

This sequence joins TRBV27 and TRBJ2-3; D remains ambiguous. The V and J ends lost 4 bases and 3 bases respectively, with 8 bases between them. This CDR3 has 13 amino acids. Germline V CDR1 and CDR2: MNHEY, SMNVEV (reference sequence). The CDR3 DNA sequence: TGTGCCAGCAGTTCGCCCAGTACAGATACGCAGTATTTT. Encoded protein: CASSSPSTDTQYF.

Note on this clone: Distinct nucleotide sequences in the sample also encode this CDR3. The V and J genes are TRBV27 and TRBJ2-2; 7 nucleotides line up with TRBD2. The germline V gene encodes CDR1 MNHEY and CDR2 SMNVEV (reference sequence). CDR3 length: 15 amino acids. V shed 5 bases and J 4 bases; nucleotides not matched to a gene: 7. In DNA form, the CDR3 reads TGTGCCAGCAGTCTAGAGCCGGGGGGCACCGGGGAGCTGTTTTTT. It encodes CASSLEPGGTGELFF.

The chain uses TRBV5-4 and TRBJ2-5, with D unclear. The CDR3 runs 11 residues. The germline V gene encodes CDR1 SGHNT and CDR2 YYREEE (reference sequence). Trimming stripped 4 bases from V and 2 bases from J, with 3 bases between. Here the CDR3 DNA reads TGTGCCAGCAGCGCGCAAGAGACCCAGTACTTC. This sequence encodes CASSAQETQYF.

This chain joins TRBV9 and TRBJ1-2; 11 bases are a match to TRBD1. The trim removed 3 bases at V and 5 bases at J, leaving 9 bases unmatched. The CDR3 extends over 16 amino acids. Germline V gene data show CDR1 as SGDLS and CDR2 as YYNGEE. CDR3 bases: TGTGCCAGCAGCGCCCGGGACAGGGGGATTCGTTATGGCTACACCTTC. Residues: CASSARDRGIRYGYTF.

The chain combines TRBV20-1 with TRBJ2-3; unclear D gene. This CDR3 has 11 amino acids. The germline gives CDR1 DFQATT, CDR2 SNEGSKA (reference sequence). Trimming pared 7 bases from V and 5 bases from J, leaving 10 bases between. CDR3 in amino acids: CSVRQRDTQYF. CDR3 DNA sequence: TGCAGTGTCAGGCAGAGAGATACGCAGTATTTT.